The T cell receptor (beta chain) described here comes from a study of blood T cell repertoires in COVID-19. Study context: Acute-phase and convalescent COVID-19 samples originated in the United States, Italy and Spain. The cDNA or gDNA used as material had been derived from T cells, B-cell-depleted T cells, or PBMCs.

Authors' data handling: Estimated nucleated cell counts came from reference gene primer amplification. TCRdb keeps only in-frame clones here, not all; method: immunoSEQ multiplex PCR. That table furnishes V, J and clone size, whereas the DNA furnished D and trimming. In the table there are hundreds of thousands of clones, under 90% of which are singletons. CDR3 length equals 15 residues. The trim removed 4 bases at V and 2 bases at J, leaving 5 bases unmatched. Per the germline V gene, CDR1 is SGHDT and CDR2 is YYEEEE. The chain is built from TRBV5-6 and TRBJ1-2; 10 positions agree with TRBD1. Sequencing input: peripheral blood. The TCR originated in a woman of 80 years or more with active or convalescent COVID-19. This CDR3 is CASSVGQGPNYGYTF. Here the CDR3 DNA reads TGTGCCAGCAGCGTGGGACAGGGGCCCAACTATGGCTACACCTTC.